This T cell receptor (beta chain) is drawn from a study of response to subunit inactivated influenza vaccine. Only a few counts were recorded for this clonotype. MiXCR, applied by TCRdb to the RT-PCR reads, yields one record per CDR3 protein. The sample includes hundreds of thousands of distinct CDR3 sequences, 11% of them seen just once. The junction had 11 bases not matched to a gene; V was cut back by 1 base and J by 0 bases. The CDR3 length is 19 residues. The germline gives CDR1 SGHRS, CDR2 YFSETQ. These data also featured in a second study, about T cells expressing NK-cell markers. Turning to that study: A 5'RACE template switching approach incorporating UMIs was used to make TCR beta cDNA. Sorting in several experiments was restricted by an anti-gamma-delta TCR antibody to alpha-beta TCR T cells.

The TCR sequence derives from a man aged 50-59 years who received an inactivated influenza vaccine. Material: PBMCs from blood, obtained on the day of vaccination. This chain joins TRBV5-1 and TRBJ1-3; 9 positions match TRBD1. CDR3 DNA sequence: TGCGCCAGCAGCTTGCGAGCGACAGGGGGTACTAGCTCTGGAAACACCATATATTTT. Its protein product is CASSLRATGGTSSGNTIYF.